This TCR beta chain stems from a study of blood T cell repertoires in COVID-19. Overall study context: Acute and convalescent COVID-19 samples came from the United States, Italy and Spain.

The sample holds a few counts of this clone. Authors' analysis steps: Amplification with reference gene primers provided the estimates of nucleated cell counts. Produced via immunoSEQ multiplex PCR; TCRdb's table is partial and in-frame only. Clone size and V and J calls were adopted from that table, with D and trimming inferred from the DNA. Counted here are 180,000 or so clones, almost 85% occurring once; the ten biggest clones make up 9.5% to 11%. Sequenced sample: PBMCs or T cells enriched from blood (not recorded which). The origin of this receptor is a man in his forties or fifties who had recovered from COVID-19.

Here the CDR3 reads CASSPGTDTYGYTF. In DNA, the CDR3 is TGTGCCAGCTCACCCGGGACAGACACCTATGGCTACACCTTC. The chain links TRBV18 to TRBJ1-2; 7 nucleotides agree with TRBD1. With 3 bases clipped from V and 4 bases from J, the junction kept 5 bases outside the gene matches. The CDR3 loop spans 14 amino acids. Per the germline V gene, CDR1 is KGHSH and CDR2 is LQKENI.